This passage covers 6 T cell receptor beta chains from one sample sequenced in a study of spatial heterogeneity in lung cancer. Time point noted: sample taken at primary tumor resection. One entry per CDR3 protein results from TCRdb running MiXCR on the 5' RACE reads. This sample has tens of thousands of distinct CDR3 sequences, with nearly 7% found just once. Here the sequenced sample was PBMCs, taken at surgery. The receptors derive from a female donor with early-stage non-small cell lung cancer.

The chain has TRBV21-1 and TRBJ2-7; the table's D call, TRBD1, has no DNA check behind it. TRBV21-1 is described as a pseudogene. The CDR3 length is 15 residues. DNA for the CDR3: TGTGCCAGCAGCGTAATCGGGACAGCCTTTCTCGAGCAGTACTTC. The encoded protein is CASSVIGTAFLEQYF.

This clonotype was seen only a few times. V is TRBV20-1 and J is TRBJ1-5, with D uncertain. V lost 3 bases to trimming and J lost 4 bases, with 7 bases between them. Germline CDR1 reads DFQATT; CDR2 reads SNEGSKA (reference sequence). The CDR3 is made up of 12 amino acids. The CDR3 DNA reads TGCAGTGCTAGGATGTCGAATCAGCCCCAGCATTTT. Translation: CSARMSNQPQHF.

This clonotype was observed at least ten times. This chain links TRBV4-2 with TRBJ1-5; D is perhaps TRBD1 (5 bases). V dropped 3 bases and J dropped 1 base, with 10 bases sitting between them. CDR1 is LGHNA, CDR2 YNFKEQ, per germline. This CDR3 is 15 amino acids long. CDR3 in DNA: TGTGCCAGCAGCCACGGGACGCTCAGCAATCAGCCCCAGCATTTT. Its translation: CASSHGTLSNQPQHF.

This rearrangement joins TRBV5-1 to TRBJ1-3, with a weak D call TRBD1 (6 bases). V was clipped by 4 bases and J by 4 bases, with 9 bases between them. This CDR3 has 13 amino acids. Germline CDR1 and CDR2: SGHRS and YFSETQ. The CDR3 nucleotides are TGCGCCAGCAGCAACGGGGGCGGAAACACCATATATTTT. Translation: CASSNGGGNTIYF.

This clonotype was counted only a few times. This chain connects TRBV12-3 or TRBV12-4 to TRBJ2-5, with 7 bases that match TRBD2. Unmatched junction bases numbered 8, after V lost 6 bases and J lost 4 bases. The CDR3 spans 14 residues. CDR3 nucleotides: TGTGCCAGCAGCTTTACTAGCGCACCAGAGACCCAGTACTTC. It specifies CASSFTSAPETQYF.

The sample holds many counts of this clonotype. The CDR3 loop is CASSLRLGDRDYEQYF. Written as DNA, the CDR3 is TGTGCCAGCAGCCTAAGGCTAGGGGATCGGGACTACGAGCAGTACTTC. The V gene is TRBV5-5, the J gene TRBJ2-7; possibly TRBD1 or TRBD2 for D (5 bases each). Germline V CDR1 and CDR2: SGHKS, YYEKEE (reference sequence). V shed 4 bases and J shed 3 bases, with 20 bases lying between them. CDR3 length equals 16 residues.